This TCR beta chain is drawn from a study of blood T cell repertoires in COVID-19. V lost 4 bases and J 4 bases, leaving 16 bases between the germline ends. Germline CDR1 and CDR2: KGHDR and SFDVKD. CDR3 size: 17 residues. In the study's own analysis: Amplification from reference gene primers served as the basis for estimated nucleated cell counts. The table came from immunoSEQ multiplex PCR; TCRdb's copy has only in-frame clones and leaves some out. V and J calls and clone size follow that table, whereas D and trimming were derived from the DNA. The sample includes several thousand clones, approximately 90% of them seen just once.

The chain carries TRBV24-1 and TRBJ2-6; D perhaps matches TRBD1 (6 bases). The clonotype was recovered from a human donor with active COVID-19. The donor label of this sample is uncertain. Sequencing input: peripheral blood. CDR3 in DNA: TGTGCCACCAGTGACTCTCCCACAGGGACAGGGGCCAACGTCCTGACTTTC. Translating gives CATSDSPTGTGANVLTF.